The sequence of this TCR beta chain was determined in a study of identical twins. Details on this clonotype: Its antigen is unidentified.

Study-wide results and caveats: Zero-insertion findings could be partly confounded by invariant cells (MAIT and iNKT cells).

Only healthy Caucasians were enrolled as donors. MiXCR, applied by TCRdb to the 5' RACE reads, yields one record per CDR3 protein. The sample has 1.5 million to 2 million distinct CDR3 sequences; about 31% are singletons. The J segment lost 4 bases and the V segment lost 5 bases, leaving 4 bases of the junction unmatched. This CDR3 spans 14 amino acids. CDR1 and CDR2 (germline): MNHEY, SVGEGT. This TCR came from a newborn girl in good health. The genes are TRBV6-2 or TRBV6-3 and TRBJ1-4; 7 bases line up with TRBD1. The sequenced sample consisted of cord blood. In DNA, the CDR3 is TGTGCCAGCAGTCGGGACAGCGATAATGAAAAACTGTTTTTT. It codes for CASSRDSDNEKLFF.